The rows below give T cell receptor beta chains drawn from one sample of a study of blood T cell repertoires in COVID-19. Assay: immunoSEQ multiplex PCR; the TCRdb copy retains only in-frame clones and omits some. The repertoire consists of 200,000 to 300,000 clones, with approximately 90% occurring once and the leading ten covering around 4%. Input material: PBMCs or T cells enriched from blood (not recorded which). Every receptor here comes from a woman in her twenties or thirties who had recovered from COVID-19. Both conserved end residues are part of each CDR3. A D gene is named only where the DNA matches it firmly. Clone size is shown for a subset of rows, as once, few, many or a class of expanded clone.

.	TRBD1	TRBV29-1	TRBJ1-1	14	TGCAGCTCGTCTCGGACAGGGGAGAACACTGAAGCTTTCTTT	CSSSRTGENTEAFF
.	TRBD2	TRBV6-2/TRBV6-3	TRBJ2-1	15	TGTGCCAGCAGCCCCCTAGCGGGAGGGTTGTCTGAGCAGTTCTTC	CASSPLAGGLSEQFF
.	.	TRBV28	TRBJ2-1	10	TGTGCCAGCAGTGAAAAGCAGCAGTTCTTC	CASSEKQQFF
.	.	TRBV5-1	TRBJ1-3	16	TGCGCCAGCAGCTTGGGATCGGGAGGGTCTGGAAACACCATATATTTT	CASSLGSGGSGNTIYF
few	.	TRBV11-2	TRBJ2-7	16	TGTGCCAGCAGCACAATACAGGGCAGGAGGAACTACGAGCAGTACTTC	CASSTIQGRRNYEQYF
.	TRBD1	TRBV28	TRBJ1-4	17	TGTGCCAGCAGTTCCTCACAGGGGGGGGCCCTTAATGAAAAACTGTTTTTT	CASSSSQGGALNEKLFF
.	TRBD1	TRBV19	TRBJ2-1	15	TGTGCCAGTAGTATAGCACAGGGGAATTGGAATGAGCAGTTCTTC	CASSIAQGNWNEQFF
.	.	TRBV15	TRBJ2-4	15	TGTGCCACCAGGCCCGACCGAGGGCCCCGGAACATTCAGTACTTC	CATRPDRGPRNIQYF
.	TRBD1	TRBV4-2	TRBJ1-5	15	TGTGCCAGCAGCCAAGATGAGGGGGCACATCAGCCCCAGCATTTT	CASSQDEGAHQPQHF
.	TRBD2	TRBV3-1/TRBV3-2	TRBJ2-3	16	TGTGCCAGCAGCCAAGACCTAGCGGGGCCCACAGATACGCAGTATTTT	CASSQDLAGPTDTQYF
.	.	TRBV30	TRBJ1-1	13	TGTGCCTGGACCTGGACAGAGAACACTGAAGCTTTCTTT	CAWTWTENTEAFF
.	.	TRBV19	TRBJ1-1	14	TGTGCCAGTAGTTCTCGTGAGGGGAACACTGAAGCTTTCTTT	CASSSREGNTEAFF
few	TRBD2	TRBV16	TRBJ2-1	14	TGTGCCAGCGATTCGGCGGGAGTAGTAAATGAGCAGTTCTTC	CASDSAGVVNEQFF
.	TRBD1	TRBV9	TRBJ1-3	15	TGTGCCAGCAGCGTACTCACAGGGGACGGAAACACCATATATTTT	CASSVLTGDGNTIYF
.	.	TRBV19	TRBJ2-3	16	TGTGCCAGTAGTTCCCCGGACAACGCGATCACAGATACGCAGTATTTT	CASSSPDNAITDTQYF
.	.	TRBV7-2	TRBJ1-1	15	TGTGCCAGCAGCTTAAAGGTCAGCGTGAACACTGAAGCTTTCTTT	CASSLKVSVNTEAFF
.	.	TRBV2	TRBJ1-6	14	TGTGCCAGCACTATTAGTTTAGCGGATTCACCCCTCCACTTT	CASTISLADSPLHF
few	.	TRBV4-2	TRBJ2-7	12	TGTGCCAGCAGCCTACCCCCGGGCGAGCAGTACTTC	CASSLPPGEQYF
.	TRBD1	TRBV19	TRBJ1-1	13	TGTGCCAGTCGACAGGGGGCCGGCACTGAAGCTTTCTTT	CASRQGAGTEAFF
.	TRBD2	TRBV9	TRBJ2-7	14	TGTGCCAGCAGCGTAACGGCGGGAGGTGAGAGTGTCTACTTC	CASSVTAGGESVYF